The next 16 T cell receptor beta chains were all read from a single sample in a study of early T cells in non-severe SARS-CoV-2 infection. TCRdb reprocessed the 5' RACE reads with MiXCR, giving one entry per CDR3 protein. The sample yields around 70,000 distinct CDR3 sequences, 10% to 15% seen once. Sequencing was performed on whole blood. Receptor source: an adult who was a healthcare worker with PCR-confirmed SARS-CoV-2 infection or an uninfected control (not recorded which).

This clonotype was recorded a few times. The DNA of the CDR3 is TGTGCCAGCAGTCCACTAGCGGGGGGGACCCTCCCCGGGGAGCTGTTTTTT. It yields the protein CASSPLAGGTLPGELFF. V is TRBV6-5 and J is TRBJ2-2; 13 nucleotides align to TRBD2. Germline lookup yields CDR1 MNHEY and CDR2 SVGAGI. J was trimmed by 6 bases and V by 5 bases; bases with no gene match: 9. The CDR3 has 17 amino acids.

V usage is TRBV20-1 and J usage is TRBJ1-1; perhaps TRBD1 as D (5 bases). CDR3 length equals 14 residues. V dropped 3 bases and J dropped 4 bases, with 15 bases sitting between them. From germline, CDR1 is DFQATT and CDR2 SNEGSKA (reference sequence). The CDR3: CSASPQPGGTEAFF. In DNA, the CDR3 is TGCAGTGCTAGCCCGCAGCCCGGGGGCACTGAAGCTTTCTTT.

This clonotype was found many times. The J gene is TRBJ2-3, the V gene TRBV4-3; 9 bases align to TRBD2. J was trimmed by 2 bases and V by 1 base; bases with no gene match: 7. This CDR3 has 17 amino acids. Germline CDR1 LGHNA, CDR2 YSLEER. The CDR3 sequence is CASSQAVSGGHTDTQYF. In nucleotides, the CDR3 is TGCGCCAGCAGCCAAGCGGTTAGCGGGGGACACACAGATACGCAGTATTTT.

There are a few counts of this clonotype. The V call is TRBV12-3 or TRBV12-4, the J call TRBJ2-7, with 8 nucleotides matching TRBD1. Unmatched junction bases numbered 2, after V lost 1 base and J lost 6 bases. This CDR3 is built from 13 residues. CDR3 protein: CASSLVQGGEQYF. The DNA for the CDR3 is TGTGCCAGCAGTTTAGTACAGGGGGGCGAGCAGTACTTC.

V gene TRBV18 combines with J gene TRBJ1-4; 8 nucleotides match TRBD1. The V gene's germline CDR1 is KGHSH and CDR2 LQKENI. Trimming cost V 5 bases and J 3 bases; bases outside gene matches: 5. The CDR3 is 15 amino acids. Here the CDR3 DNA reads TGTGCCAGCTCATCTCAACAGGGGGCTAATGAAAAACTGTTTTTT. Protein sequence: CASSSQQGANEKLFF.

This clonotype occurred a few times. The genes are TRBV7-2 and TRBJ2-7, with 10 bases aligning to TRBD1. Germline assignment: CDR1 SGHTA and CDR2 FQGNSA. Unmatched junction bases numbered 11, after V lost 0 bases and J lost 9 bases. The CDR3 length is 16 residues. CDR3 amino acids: CASSLARGTGAGLQYF. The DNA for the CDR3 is TGTGCCAGCAGCTTAGCGCGGGGGACAGGGGCCGGTCTGCAGTACTTC.

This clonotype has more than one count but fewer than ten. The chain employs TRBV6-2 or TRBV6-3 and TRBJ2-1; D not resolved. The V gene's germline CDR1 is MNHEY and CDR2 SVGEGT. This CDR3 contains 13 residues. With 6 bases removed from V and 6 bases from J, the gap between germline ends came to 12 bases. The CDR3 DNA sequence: TGTGCCAGCAGCCCCAGCCGAAGCAATGAGCAGTTCTTC. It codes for CASSPSRSNEQFF.

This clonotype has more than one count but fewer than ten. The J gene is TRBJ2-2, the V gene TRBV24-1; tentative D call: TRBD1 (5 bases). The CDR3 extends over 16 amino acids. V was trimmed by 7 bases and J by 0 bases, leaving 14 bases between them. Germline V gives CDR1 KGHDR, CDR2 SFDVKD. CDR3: CATSAHQGPNTGELFF. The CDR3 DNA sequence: TGTGCCACCAGCGCGCATCAGGGCCCGAACACCGGGGAGCTGTTTTTT.

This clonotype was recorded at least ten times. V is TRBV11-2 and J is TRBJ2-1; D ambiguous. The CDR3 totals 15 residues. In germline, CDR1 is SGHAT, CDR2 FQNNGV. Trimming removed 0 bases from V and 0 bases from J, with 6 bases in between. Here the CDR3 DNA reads TGTGCCAGCAGCTTAGATAACTTCTCCTACAATGAGCAGTTCTTC. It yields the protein CASSLDNFSYNEQFF.

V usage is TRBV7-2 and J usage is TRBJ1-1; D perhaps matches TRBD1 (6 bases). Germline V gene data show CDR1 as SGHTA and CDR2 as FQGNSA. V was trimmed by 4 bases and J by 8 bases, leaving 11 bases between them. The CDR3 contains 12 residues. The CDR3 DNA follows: TGTGCCAGCAGCTCCTCCGGACAGGAAGCTTTCTTT. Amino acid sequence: CASSSSGQEAFF.

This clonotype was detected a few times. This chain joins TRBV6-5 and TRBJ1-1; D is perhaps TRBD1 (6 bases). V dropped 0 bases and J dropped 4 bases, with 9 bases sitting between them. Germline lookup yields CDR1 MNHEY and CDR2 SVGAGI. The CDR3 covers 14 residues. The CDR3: CASSYSSGATEAFF. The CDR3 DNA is TGTGCCAGCAGTTACTCGTCAGGGGCCACTGAAGCTTTCTTT.

This CDR3 reads CSANPAGTGGTEQYF. Written as DNA, the CDR3 is TGCAGTGCAAACCCGGCGGGGACAGGGGGTACCGAGCAGTACTTC. V and J are TRBV20-1 and TRBJ2-7, with 11 bases matching TRBD1. This CDR3 contains 15 residues. V was pared by 6 bases and J by 6 bases, with 13 bases of the junction left unmatched. Germline CDR1 reads DFQATT; CDR2 reads SNEGSKA (reference sequence).

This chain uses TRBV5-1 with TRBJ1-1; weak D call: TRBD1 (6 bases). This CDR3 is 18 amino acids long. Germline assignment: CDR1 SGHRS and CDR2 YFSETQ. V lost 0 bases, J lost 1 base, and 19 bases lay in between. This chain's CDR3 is CASSLELYGGQPNTEAFF. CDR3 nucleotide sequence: TGCGCCAGCAGCTTGGAACTTTACGGGGGGCAGCCGAACACTGAAGCTTTCTTT.

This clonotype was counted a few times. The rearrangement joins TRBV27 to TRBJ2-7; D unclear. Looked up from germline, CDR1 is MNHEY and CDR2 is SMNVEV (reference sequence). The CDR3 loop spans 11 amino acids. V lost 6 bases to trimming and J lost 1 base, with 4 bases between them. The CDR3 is CASRGSYEQYF. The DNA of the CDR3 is TGTGCCAGCAGAGGGTCCTACGAGCAGTACTTC.

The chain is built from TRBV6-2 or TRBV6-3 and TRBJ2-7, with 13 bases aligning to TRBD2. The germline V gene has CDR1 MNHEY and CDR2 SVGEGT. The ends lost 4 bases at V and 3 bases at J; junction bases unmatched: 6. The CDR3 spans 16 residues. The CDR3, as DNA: TGTGCCAGCAGTTCCCTGAGACTAGCGGGGGGCTACGAGCAGTACTTC. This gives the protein CASSSLRLAGGYEQYF.

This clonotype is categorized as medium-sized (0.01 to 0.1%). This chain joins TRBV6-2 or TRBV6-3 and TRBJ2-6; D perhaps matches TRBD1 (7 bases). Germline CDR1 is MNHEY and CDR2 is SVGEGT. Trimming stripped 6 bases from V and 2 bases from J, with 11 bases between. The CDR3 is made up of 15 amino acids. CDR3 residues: CASSSRGAGANVLTF. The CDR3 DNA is TGTGCCAGCAGCTCCAGGGGGGCTGGGGCCAACGTCCTGACTTTC.